This T cell receptor (beta chain) was sequenced in a study of monozygotic twins with inflammatory bowel disease. Study conclusions and caveats: With inverse Simpson as the measure, TCRbeta diversity was lower in IBD patients than in healthy co-twins. Cells of different T cell subtypes could not be told apart.

The authors made each sample's cDNA in eight separate reactions. TCRdb reprocessed the 5' RACE reads and keeps a single row for each CDR3 protein, giving no DNA. The sample data list about 330,000 distinct CDR3 sequences. Per donor there was one draw, yielding a blood sample of around 2.5 ml. With regard to this clonotype: Its antigen is as yet unknown.

This CDR3 comprises 15 residues. From germline, CDR1 is SGHDN and CDR2 FVKESK. This sequence originates from a human donor with ulcerative colitis or Crohn's disease, or a healthy co-twin of an affected twin (not recorded which). The V and J genes are TRBV14 and TRBJ2-2; the TRBD1 assignment by TCRdb is unverifiable without DNA. The sequencing input was blood. CDR3 loop: CASSLRQGVTGELFF.